Presented here are 4 T cell receptor beta chains from one specimen sequenced in a study of blood T cell repertoires in COVID-19. Sequencing used immunoSEQ multiplex PCR; TCRdb keeps in-frame clones, though not all of them. The data show approximately 310,000 clones, around 86% seen once. What was sequenced was peripheral blood. All receptors come from a man over 45 with active or convalescent COVID-19.

The chain uses TRBV5-1 and TRBJ1-5, with D possibly matching TRBD1 (5 bases). The length of the CDR3 is 14 residues. The V and J ends lost 0 bases and 7 bases respectively, with 11 bases between them. In germline, CDR1 is SGHRS, CDR2 YFSETQ. The CDR3: CASSLEGMEQPQHF. CDR3 in DNA: TGCGCCAGCAGCTTGGAGGGGATGGAGCAGCCCCAGCATTTT.

CDR3 protein: CASSPRLAGPHEQFF. DNA of the CDR3: TGTGCCAGCAGCCCTAGACTAGCGGGGCCCCATGAGCAGTTCTTC. The rearrangement links TRBV7-2 to TRBJ2-1; 11 positions match TRBD2. CDR1 and CDR2 from the germline V gene are SGHTA and FQGNSA. CDR3 length equals 15 residues. The V gene end was trimmed by 5 bases and the J gene end by 8 bases; junction bases not matched to a gene: 8.

The chain couples TRBV9 to TRBJ2-2, with TRBD1 matching 8 bases. The germline V gene has CDR1 SGDLS and CDR2 YYNGEE. The CDR3 has 17 residues. With 0 bases clipped from V and 4 bases from J, the junction kept 8 bases outside the gene matches. The CDR3 sequence is CASSVASQGAGTGELFF. Here the CDR3 DNA reads TGTGCCAGCAGCGTAGCCTCGCAGGGGGCGGGCACCGGGGAGCTGTTTTTT.

The chain carries TRBV3-1 (or the pseudogene TRBV3-2) and TRBJ2-3, with 11 positions matching TRBD2. CDR1 and CDR2 from the germline V gene are LGHDT and YNNKEL (reference sequence). CDR3 size: 16 residues. J lost 2 bases, V lost 4 bases, and 5 bases had no gene match. CDR3 sequence: CASSRVAGGVTDTQYF. In DNA form, the CDR3 reads TGTGCCAGCAGCCGCGTAGCGGGAGGGGTCACAGATACGCAGTATTTT.